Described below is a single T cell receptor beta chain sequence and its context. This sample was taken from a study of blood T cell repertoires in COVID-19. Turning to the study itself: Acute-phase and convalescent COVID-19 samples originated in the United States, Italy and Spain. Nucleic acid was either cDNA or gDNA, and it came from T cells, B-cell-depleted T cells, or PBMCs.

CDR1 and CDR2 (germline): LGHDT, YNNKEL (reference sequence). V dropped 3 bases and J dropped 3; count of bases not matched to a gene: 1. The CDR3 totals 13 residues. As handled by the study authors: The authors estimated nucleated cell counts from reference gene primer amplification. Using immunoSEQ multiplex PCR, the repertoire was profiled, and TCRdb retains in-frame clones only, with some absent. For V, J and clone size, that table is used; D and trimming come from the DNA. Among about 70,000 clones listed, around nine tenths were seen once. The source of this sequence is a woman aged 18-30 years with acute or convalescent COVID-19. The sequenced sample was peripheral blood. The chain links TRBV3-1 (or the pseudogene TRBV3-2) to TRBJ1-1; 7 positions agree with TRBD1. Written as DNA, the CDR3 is TGTGCCAGCAGCCATCAGGGGGACACTGAAGCTTTCTTT. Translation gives CASSHQGDTEAFF.